This record looks at one T cell receptor beta chain sequence and its context. This sample is part of a study of blood T cell repertoires in COVID-19. The CDR3 spans 15 residues. CDR1 MNHNY and CDR2 SVGAGI come from the germline V gene (reference sequence). The J segment lost 5 bases and the V segment lost 5 bases, leaving 7 bases of the junction unmatched. Profiled with immunoSEQ multiplex PCR; TCRdb holds only in-frame clones, not every one. The sample carries about 190,000 clones, over 75% recorded once. What was sequenced was peripheral blood. The V call is TRBV6-6, the J call TRBJ2-7; 12 nucleotides agree with TRBD1. The receptor was isolated from a man aged 50-60 years who had recovered from COVID-19. CDR3 in amino acids: CASSPRGQGAHEQYF. CDR3 DNA sequence: TGTGCCAGCAGTCCCAGGGGACAGGGGGCCCACGAGCAGTACTTC.